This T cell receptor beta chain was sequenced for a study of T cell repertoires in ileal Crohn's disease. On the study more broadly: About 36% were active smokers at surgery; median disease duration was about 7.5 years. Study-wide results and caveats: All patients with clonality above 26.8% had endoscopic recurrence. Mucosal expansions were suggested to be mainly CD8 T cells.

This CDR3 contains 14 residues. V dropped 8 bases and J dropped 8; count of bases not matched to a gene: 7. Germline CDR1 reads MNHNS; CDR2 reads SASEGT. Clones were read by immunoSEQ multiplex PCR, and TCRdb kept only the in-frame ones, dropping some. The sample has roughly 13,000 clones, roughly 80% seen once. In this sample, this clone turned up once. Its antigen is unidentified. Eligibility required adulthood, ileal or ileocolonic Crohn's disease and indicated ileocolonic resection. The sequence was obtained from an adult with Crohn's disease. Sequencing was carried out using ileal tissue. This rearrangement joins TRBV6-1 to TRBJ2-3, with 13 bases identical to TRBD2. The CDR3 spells CASVTSGGAGTQYF. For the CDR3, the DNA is TGTGCCAGCGTAACTAGCGGGGGGGCGGGTACGCAGTATTTT.